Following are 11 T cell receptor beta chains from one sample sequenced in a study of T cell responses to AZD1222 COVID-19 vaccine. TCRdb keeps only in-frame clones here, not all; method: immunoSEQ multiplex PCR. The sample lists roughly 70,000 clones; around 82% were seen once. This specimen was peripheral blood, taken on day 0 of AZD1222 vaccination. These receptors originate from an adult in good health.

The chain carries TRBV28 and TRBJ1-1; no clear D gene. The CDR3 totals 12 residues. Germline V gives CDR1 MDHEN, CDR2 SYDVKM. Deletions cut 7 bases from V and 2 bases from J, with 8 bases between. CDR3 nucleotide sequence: TGTGCCAGCAAGGAGGTCAACACTGAAGCTTTCTTT. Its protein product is CASKEVNTEAFF.

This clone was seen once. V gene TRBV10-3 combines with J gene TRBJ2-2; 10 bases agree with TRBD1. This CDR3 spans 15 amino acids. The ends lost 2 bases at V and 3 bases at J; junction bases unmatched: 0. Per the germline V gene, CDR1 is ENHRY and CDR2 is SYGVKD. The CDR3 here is CAISEGTGDTGELFF. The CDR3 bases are TGTGCCATCAGTGAGGGGACAGGGGACACCGGGGAGCTGTTTTTT.

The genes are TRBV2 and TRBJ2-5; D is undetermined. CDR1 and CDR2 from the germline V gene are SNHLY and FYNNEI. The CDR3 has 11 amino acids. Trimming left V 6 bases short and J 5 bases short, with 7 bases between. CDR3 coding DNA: TGTGCCAGCAGCACGCCGGAGACCCAGTACTTC. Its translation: CASSTPETQYF. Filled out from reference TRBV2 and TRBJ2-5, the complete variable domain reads EPEVTQTPSHQVTQMGQEVILRCVPISNHLYFYWYRQILGQKVEFLVSFYNNEISEKSEIFDDQFSVERPDGSNFTLKIRSTKLEDSAMYFCASSTPETQYFGPGTRLLVL.

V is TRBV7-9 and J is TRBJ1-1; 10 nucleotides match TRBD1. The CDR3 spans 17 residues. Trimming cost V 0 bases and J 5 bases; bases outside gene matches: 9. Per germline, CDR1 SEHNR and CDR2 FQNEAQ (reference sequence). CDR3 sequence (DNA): TGTGCCAGCAGCTTAGCGAGGGGACAGGGGCATAAAACTGAAGCTTTCTTT. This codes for CASSLARGQGHKTEAFF. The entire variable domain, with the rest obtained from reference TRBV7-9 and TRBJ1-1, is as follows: DTGVSQNPRHKITKRGQNVTFRCDPISEHNRLYWYRQTLGQGPEFLTYFQNEAQLEKSRLLSDRFSAERPKGSFSTLEIQRTEQGDSAMYLCASSLARGQGHKTEAFFGQGTRLTVV.

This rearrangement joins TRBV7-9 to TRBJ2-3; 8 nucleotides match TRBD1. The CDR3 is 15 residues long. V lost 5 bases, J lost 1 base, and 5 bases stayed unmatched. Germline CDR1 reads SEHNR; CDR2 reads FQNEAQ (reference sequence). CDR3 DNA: TGTGCCAGCAGCATAGGACAGGGACGCACAGATACGCAGTATTTT. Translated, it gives CASSIGQGRTDTQYF. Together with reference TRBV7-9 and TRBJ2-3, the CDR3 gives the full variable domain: DTGVSQNPRHKITKRGQNVTFRCDPISEHNRLYWYRQTLGQGPEFLTYFQNEAQLEKSRLLSDRFSAERPKGSFSTLEIQRTEQGDSAMYLCASSIGQGRTDTQYFGPGTRLTVL.

CDR3 amino acids: CATSDWNDRVGGGELFF. The CDR3 DNA reads as TGTGCCACCAGTGATTGGAATGACAGGGTCGGAGGCGGGGAGCTGTTTTTT. The rearrangement links TRBV24-1 to TRBJ2-2; 7 bases map to TRBD1. There are 17 residues in the CDR3. Germline trimming cut 2 bases from V and 7 bases from J; bases unmatched to any gene: 12. CDR1 is KGHDR and CDR2 is SFDVKD in the germline V gene.

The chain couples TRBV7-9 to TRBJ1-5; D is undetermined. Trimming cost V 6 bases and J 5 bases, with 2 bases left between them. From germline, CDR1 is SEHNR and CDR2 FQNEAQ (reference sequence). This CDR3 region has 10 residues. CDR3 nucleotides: TGTGCCAGCAGAGATCAGCCCCAGCATTTT. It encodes CASRDQPQHF.

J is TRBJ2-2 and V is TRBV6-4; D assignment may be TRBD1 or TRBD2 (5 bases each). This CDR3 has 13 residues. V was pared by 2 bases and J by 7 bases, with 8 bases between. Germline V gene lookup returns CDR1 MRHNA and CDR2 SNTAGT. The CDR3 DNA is TGTGCCAGCAGTGACCGGGACGGCGGGGAGCTGTTTTTT. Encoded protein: CASSDRDGGELFF.

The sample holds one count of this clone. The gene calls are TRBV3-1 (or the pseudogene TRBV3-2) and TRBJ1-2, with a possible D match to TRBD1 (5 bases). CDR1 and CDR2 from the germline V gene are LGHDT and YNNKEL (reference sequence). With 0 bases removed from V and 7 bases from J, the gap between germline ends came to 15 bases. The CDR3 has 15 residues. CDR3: CASSQDHAQGAGYTF. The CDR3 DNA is TGTGCCAGCAGCCAAGATCACGCGCAGGGTGCTGGCTACACCTTC.

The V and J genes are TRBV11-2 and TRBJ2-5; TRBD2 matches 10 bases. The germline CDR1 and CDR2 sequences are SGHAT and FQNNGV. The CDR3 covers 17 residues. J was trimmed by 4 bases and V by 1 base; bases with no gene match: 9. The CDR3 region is CASSLVSAGGPGETQYF. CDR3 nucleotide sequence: TGTGCCAGCAGCTTAGTATCAGCGGGGGGGCCGGGAGAGACCCAGTACTTC. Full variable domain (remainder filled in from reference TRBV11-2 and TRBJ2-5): EAGVAQSPRYKIIEKRQSVAFWCNPISGHATLYWYQQILGQGPKLLIQFQNNGVVDDSQLPKDRFSAERLKGVDSTLKIQPAKLEDSAVYLCASSLVSAGGPGETQYFGPGTRLLVL.

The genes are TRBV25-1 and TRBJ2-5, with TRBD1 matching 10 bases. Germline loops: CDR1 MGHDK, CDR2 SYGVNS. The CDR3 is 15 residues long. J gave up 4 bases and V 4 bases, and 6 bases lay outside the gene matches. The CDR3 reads CASSAPTGGAETQYF. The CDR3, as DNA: TGTGCCAGCAGTGCACCGACAGGGGGCGCAGAGACCCAGTACTTC.